In this sample, the clone carrying this T cell receptor beta chain turned up many times. This specimen comes from a study of T cells after yellow fever vaccination. This CDR3 comprises 16 residues. Per the germline V gene, CDR1 is SNHLY and CDR2 is FYNNEI. The trim removed 4 bases at V and 0 bases at J, leaving 1 base unmatched. MiXCR was run by TCRdb on the 5' RACE reads, yielding one entry per CDR3 protein. The repertoire holds approximately 160,000 distinct CDR3 sequences, with 5.5% to 8% as singletons. The source of this sequence is a man between 18 and 29 years old who received the YFV17D yellow fever vaccine. This sample comprised CD4+ T cells sorted from PBMCs, obtained on the day of the first yellow fever vaccination. The rearrangement links TRBV2 to TRBJ2-1; 12 nucleotides align to TRBD2. CDR3 in amino acids: CASSATSGGSYNEQFF. The CDR3 coding sequence is TGTGCCAGCAGTGCGACTAGCGGGGGCTCCTACAATGAGCAGTTCTTC.